This TCR beta chain was retrieved from a study of neurological immune-mediated disorders. Study context: Disease course was recorded as relapsing-remitting for about 31 and secondary progressive for about 9% of the roughly 35 multiple sclerosis patients.

From 15-18 subjects, each sequencing run yielded over 180 million TCR-beta sequences. MiXCR was run by TCRdb on the 5' RACE reads, yielding one entry per CDR3 protein. The data show roughly 38,000 distinct CDR3 sequences, with about 2.5% seen just once and around 12% held by the top ten. From germline, CDR1 is SGDLS and CDR2 YYNGEE. The CDR3 loop spans 18 amino acids. J lost 5 bases, V lost 5 bases, and 19 bases had no gene match. This clonotype showed up many times. Its target is unknown. Study-level findings and limits: Multiple sclerosis, the disease with the least TCR clonal expansion, fell below healthy controls, whereas HTLV-1-associated myelopathy showed the most.

Sequencing was done on a sample of PBMCs. The genes are TRBV9 and TRBJ2-3; 8 bases fit TRBD1. The sequence came from a man younger than 40 with multiple sclerosis. CDR3 sequence (DNA): TGTGCCAGCAGTAGGGGCCAGGGGGCCCTTTCTTCGATAGATACGCAGTATTTT. Encoded protein: CASSRGQGALSSIDTQYF.